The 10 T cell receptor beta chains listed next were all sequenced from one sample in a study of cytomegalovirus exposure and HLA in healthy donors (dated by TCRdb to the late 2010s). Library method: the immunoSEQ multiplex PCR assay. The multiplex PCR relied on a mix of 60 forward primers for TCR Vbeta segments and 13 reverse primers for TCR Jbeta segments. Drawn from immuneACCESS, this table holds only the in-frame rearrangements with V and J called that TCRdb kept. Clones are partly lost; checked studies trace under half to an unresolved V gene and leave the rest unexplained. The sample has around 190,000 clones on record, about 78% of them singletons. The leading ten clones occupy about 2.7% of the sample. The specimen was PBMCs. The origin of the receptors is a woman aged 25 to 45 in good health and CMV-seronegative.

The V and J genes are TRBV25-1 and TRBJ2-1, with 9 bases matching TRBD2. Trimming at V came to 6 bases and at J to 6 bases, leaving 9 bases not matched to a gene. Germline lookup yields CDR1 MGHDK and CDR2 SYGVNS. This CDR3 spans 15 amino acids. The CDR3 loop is CASRPLAGAGNEQFF. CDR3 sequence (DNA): TGTGCCAGCAGACCGTTAGCGGGAGCTGGCAATGAGCAGTTCTTC.

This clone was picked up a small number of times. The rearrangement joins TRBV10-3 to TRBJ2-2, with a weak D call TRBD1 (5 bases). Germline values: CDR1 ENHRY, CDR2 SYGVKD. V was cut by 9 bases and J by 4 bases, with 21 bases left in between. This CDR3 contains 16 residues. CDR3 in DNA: TGTGCCATACGCCCGGACATGACTTGGGGCACCGGGGAGCTGTTTTTT. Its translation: CAIRPDMTWGTGELFF.

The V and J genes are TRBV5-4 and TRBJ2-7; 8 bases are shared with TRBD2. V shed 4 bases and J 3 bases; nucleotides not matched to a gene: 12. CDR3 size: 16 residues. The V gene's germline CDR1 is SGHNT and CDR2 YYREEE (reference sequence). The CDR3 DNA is TGTGCCAGCAGCGGCTCGAGCGGGGGCACTGGCTACGAGCAGTACTTC. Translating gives CASSGSSGGTGYEQYF.

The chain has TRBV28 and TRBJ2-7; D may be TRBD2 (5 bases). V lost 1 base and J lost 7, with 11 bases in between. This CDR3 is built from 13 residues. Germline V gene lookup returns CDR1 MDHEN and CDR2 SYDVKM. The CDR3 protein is CASSLYRGREQYF. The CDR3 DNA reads TGTGCCAGCAGTTTATACCGCGGGCGGGAGCAGTACTTC.

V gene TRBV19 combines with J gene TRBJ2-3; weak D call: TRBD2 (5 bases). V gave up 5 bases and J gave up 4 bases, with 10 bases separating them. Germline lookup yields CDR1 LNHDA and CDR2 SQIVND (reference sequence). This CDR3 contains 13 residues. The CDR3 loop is CASSPLGSDTQYF. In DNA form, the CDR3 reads TGTGCCAGTAGTCCACTAGGGTCAGATACGCAGTATTTT.

The CDR3 reads CAWSVIGETQYF. Written as DNA, the CDR3 is TGTGCCTGGAGTGTAATCGGAGAGACCCAGTACTTC. This rearrangement joins TRBV30 to TRBJ2-5; D gene unclear. The CDR3 length is 12 residues. V was pared by 0 bases and J by 4 bases, with 6 bases between. Germline lookup yields CDR1 GTSNPN and CDR2 SVGIG (reference sequence).

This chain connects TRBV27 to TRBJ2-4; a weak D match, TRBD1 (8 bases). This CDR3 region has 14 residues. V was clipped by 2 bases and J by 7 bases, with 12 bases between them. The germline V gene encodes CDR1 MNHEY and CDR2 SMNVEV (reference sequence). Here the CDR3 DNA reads TGTGCCAGCAGTTTAAACAGGGGGGGGAACATTCAGTACTTC. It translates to CASSLNRGGNIQYF.

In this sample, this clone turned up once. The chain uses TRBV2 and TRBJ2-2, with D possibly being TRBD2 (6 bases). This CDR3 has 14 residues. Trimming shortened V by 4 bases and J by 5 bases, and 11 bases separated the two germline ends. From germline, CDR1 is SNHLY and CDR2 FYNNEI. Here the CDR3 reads CASSVLASTGELFF. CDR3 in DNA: TGTGCCAGCAGTGTCCTAGCGTCTACCGGGGAGCTGTTTTTT.

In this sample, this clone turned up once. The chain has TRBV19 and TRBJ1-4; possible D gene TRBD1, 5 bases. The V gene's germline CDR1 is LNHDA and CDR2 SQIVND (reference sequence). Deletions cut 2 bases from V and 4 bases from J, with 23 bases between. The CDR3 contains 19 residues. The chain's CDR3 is CASSITPRAALSLNEKLFF. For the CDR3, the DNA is TGTGCCAGTAGTATAACCCCCAGGGCCGCCCTTTCCCTTAATGAAAAACTGTTTTTT.

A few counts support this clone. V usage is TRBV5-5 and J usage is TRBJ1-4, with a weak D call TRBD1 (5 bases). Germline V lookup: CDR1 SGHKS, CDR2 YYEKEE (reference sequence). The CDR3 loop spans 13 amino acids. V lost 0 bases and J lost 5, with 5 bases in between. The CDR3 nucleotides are TGTGCCAGCAGCTTGGACAGGAATGAAAAACTGTTTTTT. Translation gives CASSLDRNEKLFF.